The present T cell receptor (beta chain) was sequenced within a study of T cells in Graves' hyperthyroidism and ophthalmopathy. Study as a whole: Peripheral blood was acquired at first diagnosis, ahead of any therapy whatsoever. Points from the study as a whole: A median 6.5 months before onset, the model predicted ophthalmopathy.

Under 3 months was the duration of disease in ophthalmopathy patients, who also had a Clinical Activity Score of at least 3 and a NOSPECS grade of at least 4. TCR beta CDR3 regions were amplified from RNA transcripts. HTBI primers drove first-round RT-PCR of the TCR CDR3. TCRdb reprocessed the multiplex PCR reads via MiXCR and lists one record per CDR3 protein. The profile covers about 640,000 distinct CDR3 sequences, with less than 25% appearing a single time and under 35% taken by the ten largest. This CDR3 has 14 residues. Trimming stripped 3 bases from V and 7 bases from J, with 12 bases between. This clonotype was observed a few times. Its cognate antigen is unknown.

The clonotype originates from a man aged 25 to 45 with Graves' ophthalmopathy. V and J are TRBV12-3 or TRBV12-4 and TRBJ2-2, with D possibly being TRBD2 (6 bases). Sequencing used blood. CDR3 coding DNA: TGTGCCAGCAGTTTTACTAGCTTTTACGGGGAGCTGTTTTTT. It translates to CASSFTSFYGELFF.